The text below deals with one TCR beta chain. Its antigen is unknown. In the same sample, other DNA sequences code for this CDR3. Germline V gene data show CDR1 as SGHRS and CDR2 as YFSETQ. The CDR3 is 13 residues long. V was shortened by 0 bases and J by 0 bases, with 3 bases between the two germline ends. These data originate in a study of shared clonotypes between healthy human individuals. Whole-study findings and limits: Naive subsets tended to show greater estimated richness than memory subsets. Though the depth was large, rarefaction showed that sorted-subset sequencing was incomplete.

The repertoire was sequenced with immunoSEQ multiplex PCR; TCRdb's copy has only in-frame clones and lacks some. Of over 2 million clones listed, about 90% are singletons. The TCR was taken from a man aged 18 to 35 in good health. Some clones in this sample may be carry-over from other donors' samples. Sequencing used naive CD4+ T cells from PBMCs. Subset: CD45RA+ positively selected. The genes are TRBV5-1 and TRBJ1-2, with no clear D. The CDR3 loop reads CASSLGTNYGYTF. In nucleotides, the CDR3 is TGCGCCAGCAGCTTGGGGACTAACTATGGCTACACCTTC.